A single sample is the source of the 20 T cell receptor beta chains below, sequenced in a study of cytomegalovirus exposure and HLA in healthy donors. The PCR contained 60 Vbeta and 13 Jbeta primers. Only in-frame clones appear in the TCRdb table, and some are missing; sequencing was by immunoSEQ multiplex PCR. The sample carries tens of thousands of clones, about four fifths recorded once. Sequencing input: PBMCs. Receptor source: a man aged 45-65 years in good health and CMV-seropositive.

This clone was detected once. The gene calls are TRBV5-6 and TRBJ2-3, with TRBD1 identical over 12 bases. The germline gives CDR1 SGHDT, CDR2 YYEEEE. V shed 6 bases, J shed 4 bases, and the junction held 18 bases outside the gene matches. The CDR3 is made up of 19 amino acids. The CDR3 DNA sequence: TGTGCCAGCACCTCGGATTGGGGACAGGGGGCGAGTATGCCAGATACGCAGTATTTT. Residues: CASTSDWGQGASMPDTQYF. The whole variable domain, remainder taken from reference TRBV5-6 and TRBJ2-3, is DAGVTQSPTHLIKTRGQQVTLRCSPKSGHDTVSWYQQALGQGPQFIFQYYEEEERQRGNFPDRFSGHQFPNYSSELNVNALLLGDSALYLCASTSDWGQGASMPDTQYFGPGTRLTVL.

This clone was observed a handful of times. Distinct nucleotide sequences in the sample also encode this CDR3. The chain joins TRBV10-2 to TRBJ2-1, with 11 positions matching TRBD2. CDR1 is WSHSY, CDR2 SAAADI, per germline. This CDR3 contains 18 residues. Losses at the gene ends were 6 bases for V and 7 bases for J; bases not matched to a gene: 17. The CDR3 here is CASSDTSGGGLIPNEQFF. DNA of the CDR3: TGCGCCAGCAGCGATACTAGCGGGGGCGGCCTCATTCCAAATGAGCAGTTCTTC.

As regards this clone: An end of the junction differs from the germline gene, which may be a read error. V and J are TRBV7-9 and TRBJ2-1, with TRBD2 as a possible D gene (6 bases). The CDR3 sequence is 16 residues long. Germline V gene lookup returns CDR1 SEHNR and CDR2 FQNEAQ (reference sequence). CDR3 residues: CSSSLLGGNSYNEQFF. The DNA for the CDR3 is TGTTCCAGCAGCTTATTGGGCGGGAACTCCTACAATGAGCAGTTCTTC.

This clone has a handful of counts. The J gene is TRBJ1-6, the V gene TRBV6-5; the D gene is possibly TRBD1 (6 bases). The length of the CDR3 is 15 residues. Trimming removed 6 bases at V and 9 bases at J, with 18 bases between. Looked up from germline, CDR1 is MNHEY and CDR2 is SVGAGI. The CDR3 is CASRPTGTTGSPLHF. In DNA form, the CDR3 reads TGTGCCAGCAGACCCACCGGGACAACGGGTTCACCCCTCCACTTT.

The chain carries TRBV29-1 and TRBJ1-2; perhaps TRBD1 as D (6 bases). CDR1 and CDR2 from the germline V gene are SQVTM and ANQGSEA. CDR3 length equals 13 residues. Trimming left V 0 bases short and J 2 bases short, with 7 bases between. The CDR3 sequence is CSVEDRGNYGYTF. The DNA for the CDR3 is TGCAGCGTTGAAGACAGGGGCAACTATGGCTACACCTTC.

The gene calls are TRBV5-5 and TRBJ1-5; 7 bases are a match to TRBD1. Germline V gives CDR1 SGHKS, CDR2 YYEKEE (reference sequence). The CDR3 sequence is 16 residues long. J gave up 0 bases and V 2 bases, and 5 bases lay outside the gene matches. The CDR3 sequence: CASSFSGQRSNQPQHF. The CDR3 DNA sequence: TGTGCCAGCAGCTTTTCGGGACAGCGTAGCAATCAGCCCCAGCATTTT.

In the case of this clone: A junction boundary mismatches the germline segment, possibly from a read error. The V gene is TRBV7-2, the J gene TRBJ2-1, with a tentative D call TRBD2 (5 bases). The CDR3 is 15 amino acids. CDR1 is SGHTA, CDR2 FQGNSA, per germline. As DNA, the CDR3 is TGTGCCAGCAGCTTTTCTCCGGACTCCCACAATGAGCAGTTCTTC. It yields the protein CASSFSPDSHNEQFF.

The J gene is TRBJ2-1, the V gene TRBV5-1; 10 bases are a match to TRBD2. The CDR3 is made up of 15 amino acids. V shed 2 bases, J shed 7 bases, and the junction held 6 bases outside the gene matches. Germline V CDR1 and CDR2: SGHRS, YFSETQ. The CDR3 DNA is TGCGCCAGCAGCTTAGCTAGCGGGAGTGGAAATGAGCAGTTCTTC. Its translation: CASSLASGSGNEQFF.

The CDR3 region has the DNA TGTGCCAGCAGCTTTACAGCGGGAGATGGCCACTACGAGCAGTACTTC. Translating it yields CASSFTAGDGHYEQYF. The V gene is TRBV7-9, the J gene TRBJ2-7; 8 bases agree with TRBD2. This CDR3 is 16 amino acids long. Germline V gene data show CDR1 as SEHNR and CDR2 as FQNEAQ (reference sequence). V trimming: 3 bases; J trimming: 3 bases; junction bases outside the gene matches: 10.

This clone was seen only once. This rearrangement joins TRBV5-6 to TRBJ2-5, with TRBD1 identical over 8 bases. The DNA end is a closer match to TRBJ2-7, so the J assignment may be wrong. Looked up from germline, CDR1 is SGHDT and CDR2 is YYEEEE. CDR3 size: 16 residues. CDR3 coding DNA: TGTGCCAGCAGCTTTGGGGCAGGGGGCAGGGGAAACGAGCAGTACTTC. As protein: CASSFGAGGRGNEQYF.

The J gene is TRBJ1-4, the V gene TRBV10-2; no clear D gene. CDR1 and CDR2 from the germline V gene are WSHSY and SAAADI. This CDR3 is 12 amino acids long. Trimming cost V 2 bases and J 4 bases, with 2 bases left between them. CDR3 amino acids: CASSERNEKLFF. The CDR3 DNA reads TGCGCCAGCAGTGAGCGTAATGAAAAACTGTTTTTT.

The chain links TRBV7-2 to TRBJ2-3; D unclear. The CDR3 is 14 amino acids. The V and J ends lost 1 base and 6 bases respectively, with 11 bases between them. The germline V gene has CDR1 SGHTA and CDR2 FQGNSA. The CDR3 loop is CASSLGAPSDTQYF. The CDR3 DNA reads TGTGCCAGCAGCTTAGGGGCACCCTCGGATACGCAGTATTTT.

As concerns this clone: A junction boundary mismatches the germline segment, possibly from a read error. This chain connects TRBV6-1 to TRBJ2-2; D perhaps matches TRBD1 (7 bases). The CDR3 is made up of 19 amino acids. Germline CDR1 reads MNHNS; CDR2 reads SASEGT. The CDR3 bases are TGTGCCAGCACTGAAGGACTTTCAAGGAGGGGGCTGAGCACCGGGGAGCTGTTTTTT. Its protein is CASTEGLSRRGLSTGELFF.

There are a few counts of this clone. CDR3 nucleotide sequence: TGTGCCAGTAGTCCCCGGACTAGCGGGAATAATTTAAACAATGAGCAGTTCTTC. Amino acid sequence: CASSPRTSGNNLNNEQFF. The V call is TRBV19, the J call TRBJ2-1, with 12 bases matching TRBD2. The CDR3 covers 18 residues. Germline assignment: CDR1 LNHDA and CDR2 SQIVND (reference sequence). The V gene end was trimmed by 5 bases and the J gene end by 5 bases; junction bases not matched to a gene: 13.

The chain employs TRBV4-1 and TRBJ2-7, with D possibly being TRBD1 (5 bases). The ends were cut back, 5 bases at V and 3 bases at J, with 20 bases in the middle. This CDR3 comprises 16 residues. CDR1 is MGHRA, CDR2 YSYEKL, per germline. The CDR3 DNA sequence: TGCGCCAGCAGCACAGAAGCAGGACAAGGCTACTACGAGCAGTACTTC. Encoded protein: CASSTEAGQGYYEQYF.

The chain employs TRBV27 and TRBJ2-7, with D possibly TRBD2 on 7 matching bases. This CDR3 has 16 amino acids. V lost 0 bases and J lost 1, with 13 bases in between. Per germline, CDR1 MNHEY and CDR2 SMNVEV (reference sequence). CDR3 loop: CASSLSGGDRSYEQYF. In DNA, the CDR3 is TGTGCCAGCAGTTTATCAGGGGGGGACCGGTCCTACGAGCAGTACTTC.

Regarding this clone: Germline and junction disagree at one end, which may indicate a read error. J is TRBJ2-3 and V is TRBV6-4, with 8 nucleotides matching TRBD2. The CDR3 is 16 amino acids. CDR1 is MRHNA and CDR2 is SNTAGT in the germline V gene. In nucleotides, the CDR3 is TGTGCCAGCAGTGTTAGCGGGGCGGTAAGCACAGATGCGCAGTATTTT. Its translation: CASSVSGAVSTDAQYF.

This clone was seen only once. This chain links TRBV10-2 with TRBJ1-5, with 10 bases lining up with TRBD1. This CDR3 has 15 amino acids. Losses at the gene ends were 1 base for V and 5 bases for J; bases not matched to a gene: 2. CDR1 and CDR2 (germline): WSHSY, SAAADI. The CDR3 sequence is CASSEYGTGDQPQHF. Here the CDR3 DNA reads TGCGCCAGCAGTGAGTACGGGACAGGGGATCAGCCCCAGCATTTT.

This sequence joins TRBV18 and TRBJ1-2; TRBD1 aligns across 9 bases. The CDR3 length is 15 residues. V dropped 2 bases and J dropped 3; count of bases not matched to a gene: 4. Germline V CDR1 and CDR2: KGHSH, LQKENI. CDR3 DNA: TGTGCCAGCTCACCAGGACAGGGGTCTGACTATGGCTACACCTTC. Translated: CASSPGQGSDYGYTF.

The V call is TRBV27, the J call TRBJ2-7, with 11 nucleotides matching TRBD2. The CDR3 extends over 16 amino acids. Trimming at V came to 0 bases and at J to 3 bases, leaving 4 bases not matched to a gene. Germline V CDR1 and CDR2: MNHEY, SMNVEV (reference sequence). CDR3: CASSLSTSGVSYEQYF. CDR3 in DNA: TGTGCCAGCAGTTTATCGACTAGCGGGGTTAGCTACGAGCAGTACTTC.